Shown below are 19 T cell receptor beta chains from a single sample sequenced in a study of regulatory T cells in long-lasting Graves disease (dated by TCRdb to the early 2020s). The method was multiplex PCR. The run used an Illumina HiSeq 4000. iRepertoire HTBI primers and Arm-PCR amplification of CDR3 regions were used to construct TCR beta libraries. TCRdb itself trimmed the public reads at Q25 with fastp, ran MiXCR and retained productive beta chains. Each record represents a unique CDR3 protein, reported with the most common genes and DNA among its rows. Here the sample has 400,000 to 500,000 distinct CDR3 sequences; roughly 17% occur a single time. The ten largest clones take up about 10% of the sample. Per the publication, the time point label means: newly diagnosed GD, antithyroid drugs for less than 3 months. RNA was extracted from PBMCs in TRIzol for both TCR sequencing and RNA sequencing.

The same specimen was also included in a second study, on T cells in Graves' hyperthyroidism and ophthalmopathy.

The specimen comprised peripheral blood mononuclear cells (PBMCs), sampled at new diagnosis, from a patient treated with antithyroid drugs. The source of these receptors is a woman aged 25 to 39 with Graves disease. Donor details come from another sample of the same person, matched by shared clones.

This clonotype was seen many times. The chain links TRBV12-3 or TRBV12-4 to TRBJ2-1; 9 bases are a match to TRBD2. The CDR3 has 15 residues. J was trimmed by 7 bases and V by 7 bases; bases with no gene match: 11. The CDR3 nucleotides are TGTGCCAGCAATCGTCTAGCGGGATCGTATAATGAGCAGTTCTTC. Amino acid sequence: CASNRLAGSYNEQFF.

This clonotype appeared a few times. J is TRBJ1-5 and V is TRBV28; TRBD1 aligns across 9 bases. This CDR3 spans 17 amino acids. Germline-derived CDR1 and CDR2 are MDHEN and SYDVKM. J was trimmed by 3 bases and V by 6 bases; bases with no gene match: 12. The CDR3 DNA reads as TGTGCCAGCAGCCTCAGACAGGGGGAAAGCCCCAATCAGCCCCAGCATTTT. Protein sequence: CASSLRQGESPNQPQHF.

CDR3 residues: CAWGGLAGTTGELFF. The CDR3 DNA reads as TGTGCCTGGGGGGGACTAGCGGGAACAACCGGGGAGCTGTTTTTT. The rearrangement joins TRBV30 to TRBJ2-2, with TRBD2 matching over 13 bases. Per germline, CDR1 GTSNPN and CDR2 SVGIG (reference sequence). The CDR3 loop spans 15 amino acids. J gave up 5 bases and V 5 bases, and 5 bases lay outside the gene matches.

This clonotype was picked up many times. The chain couples TRBV11-2 to TRBJ2-3, with D tentatively TRBD2 (5 bases). The V gene's germline CDR1 is SGHAT and CDR2 FQNNGV. Trimming removed 2 bases from V and 2 bases from J, with 8 bases in between. The CDR3 length is 14 residues. CDR3 residues: CASSLLADTDTQYF. DNA of the CDR3: TGTGCCAGCAGCTTACTAGCAGACACAGATACGCAGTATTTT.

This chain joins TRBV6-1 and TRBJ2-6; D is unclear. The CDR3 contains 14 residues. With 11 bases removed from V and 2 bases from J, the gap between germline ends came to 13 bases. Germline CDR1 reads MNHNS; CDR2 reads SASEGT. The DNA of the CDR3 is TGTGCCGCCGGTCGCCAGACTGGGGCCAACGTCCTGACTTTC. It is translated as CAAGRQTGANVLTF.

This clonotype was seen many times. The V gene is TRBV30, the J gene TRBJ2-1, with 7 bases that match TRBD2. This CDR3 is built from 16 residues. Losses at the gene ends were 3 bases for V and 5 bases for J; bases not matched to a gene: 13. From germline, CDR1 is GTSNPN and CDR2 SVGIG (reference sequence). CDR3 loop: CAWSAPLGGGHNEQFF. DNA for the CDR3: TGTGCCTGGAGCGCGCCTTTGGGGGGGGGACACAATGAGCAGTTCTTC.

This clonotype was observed at least ten times. The chain employs TRBV18 and TRBJ1-4; D remains ambiguous. The CDR3 runs 13 residues. Germline V gives CDR1 KGHSH, CDR2 LQKENI. Trimming took off 10 bases at V and 3 bases at J, with 12 bases between the two ends. CDR3: CATTKAANEKLFF. CDR3 nucleotide sequence: TGTGCCACGACTAAAGCGGCTAATGAAAAACTGTTTTTT.

This clonotype has ten or more counts. The V gene is TRBV20-1, the J gene TRBJ2-5, with no clear D. Germline CDR1 and CDR2: DFQATT and SNEGSKA (reference sequence). V dropped 3 bases and J dropped 4 bases, with 3 bases sitting between them. CDR3 length: 10 residues. In DNA form, the CDR3 reads TGCAGTGCTAGGCGAGAGACCCAGTACTTC. Its translation is CSARRETQYF.

There are a few counts of this clonotype. An end of the junction differs from the germline gene, which may be a read error. The V call is TRBV6-1, the J call TRBJ2-5; TRBD2 might be the D (6 bases). The germline CDR1 and CDR2 sequences are MNHNS and SASEGT. CDR3 size: 21 residues. This chain's CDR3 is CASSGPPPPLLATYHQGTQYF. CDR3 coding DNA: TGTGCCAGCAGTGGGCCCCCCCCCCCTCTACTAGCTACCTACCATCAAGGGACCCAGTACTTC.

In this sample, this clonotype turned up many times. The rearrangement joins TRBV12-3 or TRBV12-4 to TRBJ2-7; D may match TRBD1 or TRBD2 (5 bases each). This CDR3 comprises 14 residues. V was cut by 4 bases and J by 2 bases, with 12 bases left in between. The CDR3 nucleotides read TGTGCCAGCAGTTCGACAGAGGGGCCCTACGAGCAGTACTTC. Translated, it gives CASSSTEGPYEQYF.

Many counts were recorded for this clonotype. The J gene is TRBJ2-3, the V gene TRBV13; 10 bases align to TRBD2. Germline V gene sequence: CDR1 PRHDT, CDR2 FYEKMQ (reference sequence). The CDR3 has 16 residues. The J segment lost 2 bases and the V segment lost 5 bases, leaving 7 bases of the junction unmatched. CDR3 bases: TGTGCCAGCAGCCCCCGGACTAGCGGAGTCACAGATACGCAGTATTTT. Residues: CASSPRTSGVTDTQYF.

J is TRBJ1-1 and V is TRBV4-3; TRBD1 matches at 9 bases. Germline V gene data show CDR1 as LGHNA and CDR2 as YSLEER. With 1 base clipped from V and 0 bases from J, the junction kept 6 bases outside the gene matches. This CDR3 has 17 amino acids. CDR3 bases: TGCGCCAGCAGCCAAGTCACAGGGGGCCGCGTGAACACTGAAGCTTTCTTT. Protein sequence: CASSQVTGGRVNTEAFF.

The chain is built from TRBV27 and TRBJ1-5; 8 bases are shared with TRBD1. V shed 6 bases and J 6 bases; nucleotides not matched to a gene: 7. Germline loops: CDR1 MNHEY, CDR2 SMNVEV (reference sequence). The CDR3 is 14 residues long. The CDR3, as DNA: TGTGCCAGCAGGGGGACAGGTAGTAGTCAGCCCCAGCATTTT. It codes for CASRGTGSSQPQHF.

This clonotype turned up a few times. The chain uses TRBV6-2 or TRBV6-3 and TRBJ1-3; no reliable D call. V was cut by 2 bases and J by 7 bases, with 3 bases left in between. Germline assignment: CDR1 MNHEY and CDR2 SVGEGT. The CDR3 runs 11 residues. The CDR3 loop reads CASSYGNTIYF. CDR3 in DNA: TGTGCCAGCAGTTACGGGAACACCATATATTTT.

In its sample, this clonotype was seen many times. The rearrangement links TRBV3-1 to TRBJ2-7; D gene ambiguous. Trimming took 0 bases from V and 4 from J, leaving 7 bases between them. The V gene's germline CDR1 is LGHDT and CDR2 YNNKEL (reference sequence). There are 13 residues in the CDR3. The CDR3 loop is CASSQDPNYEQYF. In DNA, the CDR3 is TGTGCCAGCAGCCAAGATCCCAATTACGAGCAGTACTTC.

The chain is built from TRBV27 and TRBJ1-1; 9 nucleotides line up with TRBD1. V dropped 11 bases and J dropped 6; count of bases not matched to a gene: 7. Germline lookup yields CDR1 MNHEY and CDR2 SMNVEV (reference sequence). This CDR3 is built from 12 residues. The CDR3 sequence: CAARGQGPEAFF. The CDR3 DNA reads as TGTGCCGCAAGGGGACAGGGACCTGAAGCTTTCTTT.

The rearrangement links TRBV11-3 to TRBJ1-1, with TRBD1 identical over 7 bases. Looked up from germline, CDR1 is SGHNT and CDR2 is YENEEA. V was pared by 5 bases and J by 7 bases, with 13 bases of the junction left unmatched. The CDR3 covers 15 residues. The CDR3 DNA reads as TGTGCCAGCAGCCAAGGAAGGGGGACAGCCCATGAAGCTTTCTTT. Amino acid sequence: CASSQGRGTAHEAFF.

This clonotype was counted many times. V gene TRBV12-3 or TRBV12-4 combines with J gene TRBJ2-1; 8 bases map to TRBD1. The CDR3 loop spans 16 amino acids. V lost 7 bases to trimming and J lost 4 bases; unmatched junction nucleotides: 12. In DNA, the CDR3 is TGTGCCAGCATCTTAAGCCAGACAGGGGCTTACAATGAGCAGTTCTTC. Amino acid sequence: CASILSQTGAYNEQFF.

This clonotype has a single count. This could be a read error, since a much larger clone is one nucleotide away. This chain connects TRBV6-1 to TRBJ2-5; 8 bases align to TRBD1. Germline CDR1 reads MNHNS; CDR2 reads SASEGT. This CDR3 is 13 amino acids long. Written as DNA, the CDR3 is TGTGCCAGCAGCGGACAGGGCCGAGAGACCCAGCACTTC. Protein: CASSGQGRETQHF.